This T cell receptor beta chain was captured by sequencing in a study of cytomegalovirus exposure and HLA in healthy donors. CDR3 length: 19 residues. Germline assignment: CDR1 SGHTA and CDR2 FQGNSA. The V gene end was trimmed by 6 bases and the J gene end by 2 bases; junction bases not matched to a gene: 13. Researchers ran the PCR with 60 Vbeta and 13 Jbeta primers. Libraries were prepared by immunoSEQ multiplex PCR; TCRdb keeps only in-frame clonotypes and omits some of them. The table has roughly 200,000 clones, around 79% seen once. Sequencing was done on a sample of PBMCs. This receptor was identified in a woman between 25 and 40 years old in good health and CMV-seropositive. The V call is TRBV7-2, the J call TRBJ2-7; 16 bases line up with TRBD2. CDR3 nucleotide sequence: TGTGCCAGCAGTACGAGACGCGTCGGGACTAGCGGGAGGGCCTACGAGCAGTACTTC. Amino acid sequence: CASSTRRVGTSGRAYEQYF.